The 14 T cell receptor beta chains presented below share a single source sample, sequenced in a study of beta chain features in type 1 diabetes. The sequenced template was cDNA made from the entire isolated RNA. TCRdb's table, derived via immunoSEQ multiplex PCR, lists solely in-frame clones and lacks some. This repertoire shows 900,000 or so clones, roughly 16% found once; its top ten account for 0.02% to 0.025%. The sample consisted of naive CD4+ T cells from blood. Source of these receptors: a woman between 18 and 29 years old in good health.

The V gene is TRBV5-4, the J gene TRBJ2-1; 7 positions match TRBD2. The CDR3 is made up of 14 amino acids. The V and J ends lost 4 bases and 6 bases, in that order; junction bases with no gene match: 7. The germline gives CDR1 SGHNT, CDR2 YYREEE (reference sequence). CDR3 sequence: CASSHWTRGNEQFF. The CDR3 DNA reads as TGTGCCAGCAGCCACTGGACTAGGGGCAATGAGCAGTTCTTC.

The sample holds a few counts of this clone. J is TRBJ2-1 and V is TRBV19; 8 positions match TRBD1. V lost 1 base, J lost 5 bases, and 7 bases stayed unmatched. Germline assignment: CDR1 LNHDA and CDR2 SQIVND (reference sequence). This CDR3 contains 16 residues. In DNA, the CDR3 is TGTGCCAGTAGTATAGGCAGGGGGCTGAGAGACAATGAGCAGTTCTTC. It encodes CASSIGRGLRDNEQFF. The entire variable domain, with the rest obtained from reference TRBV19 and TRBJ2-1, is as follows: DGGITQSPKYLFRKEGQNVTLSCEQNLNHDAMYWYRQDPGQGLRLIYYSQIVNDFQKGDIAEGYSVSREKKESFPLTVTSAQKNPTAFYLCASSIGRGLRDNEQFFGPGTRLTVL.

Worth noting for this clone: This sample also contains other DNA sequences that code for the same CDR3. This chain joins TRBV15 and TRBJ2-5, with D unresolved. The DNA end lines up better with TRBJ2-7; the J call may be wrong. In germline, CDR1 is LNHNV, CDR2 YYDKDF (reference sequence). CDR3 length equals 12 residues. The CDR3 loop is CATSRDRYEQYF. CDR3 nucleotides: TGTGCCACCAGCAGAGATCGGTACGAGCAGTACTTC.

DNA for the CDR3: TGCGCCAGCAGTCGGGACAGGGGGTCGGATGGCTACACCTTC. This translates into CASSRDRGSDGYTF. The genes are TRBV5-1 and TRBJ1-2, with 11 bases matching TRBD1. The V gene end was trimmed by 5 bases and the J gene end by 6 bases; junction bases not matched to a gene: 6. The CDR3 length is 14 residues. Looked up from germline, CDR1 is SGHRS and CDR2 is YFSETQ.

The sample holds a few counts of this clone. The chain couples TRBV9 to TRBJ2-7; 9 bases line up with TRBD2. Germline-derived CDR1 and CDR2 are SGDLS and YYNGEE. CDR3 length: 13 residues. V lost 0 bases and J lost 11; bases outside the gene matches: 6. The chain's CDR3 is CASSVGIAGAEYF. For the CDR3, the DNA is TGTGCCAGCAGCGTAGGGATAGCGGGAGCTGAGTACTTC.

The chain carries TRBV19 and TRBJ2-7; D is perhaps TRBD1 (6 bases). V was pared by 2 bases and J by 0 bases, with 14 bases between. There are 16 residues in the CDR3. CDR1 and CDR2 (germline): LNHDA, SQIVND (reference sequence). CDR3 sequence: CASSIISRGRSYEQYF. CDR3 DNA sequence: TGTGCCAGTAGTATAATCTCCAGGGGACGCTCCTACGAGCAGTACTTC.

The CDR3 DNA sequence: TGCGCCAGCAGCTTGCTGCGTGGGACTAGCGGGATCTACGAGCAGTACTTC. This encodes CASSLLRGTSGIYEQYF. This chain connects TRBV5-1 to TRBJ2-7, with TRBD2 matching over 13 bases. The CDR3 totals 17 residues. The V gene's germline CDR1 is SGHRS and CDR2 YFSETQ. J lost 3 bases, V lost 1 base, and 7 bases had no gene match.

This chain connects TRBV5-1 to TRBJ2-2, with 8 nucleotides matching TRBD1. The CDR3 spans 15 residues. Germline lookup yields CDR1 SGHRS and CDR2 YFSETQ. V trimming: 1 base; J trimming: 5 bases; junction bases outside the gene matches: 4. The CDR3 loop reads CASSLPGGSTGELFF. The CDR3 nucleotides are TGCGCCAGCAGCTTGCCAGGGGGCTCTACCGGGGAGCTGTTTTTT.

This clone was counted a few times. The CDR3: CASSLIGGRTYEQYF. The CDR3 region has the DNA TGCGCCAGCAGCTTGATCGGGGGGCGTACCTACGAGCAGTACTTC. The chain combines TRBV5-1 with TRBJ2-7; TRBD2 is a possible D gene (7 bases). Germline V gene sequence: CDR1 SGHRS, CDR2 YFSETQ. V was clipped by 1 base and J by 2 bases, with 13 bases between them. The CDR3 is made up of 15 amino acids.

This clone has more than one count but fewer than ten. The rearrangement joins TRBV15 to TRBJ2-2; D uncertain. Trimming cost V 1 base and J 5 bases, with 8 bases left between them. CDR1 and CDR2 (germline): LNHNV, YYDKDF (reference sequence). This CDR3 contains 14 residues. The CDR3 nucleotides are TGTGCCACCAGCAGAGGACAAAAGACCGGGGAGCTGTTTTTT. Translating it yields CATSRGQKTGELFF.

This chain links TRBV28 with TRBJ1-1, with TRBD1 matching 10 bases. The germline V gene has CDR1 MDHEN and CDR2 SYDVKM. This CDR3 is 14 amino acids long. V was pared by 7 bases and J by 8 bases, with 10 bases of the junction left unmatched. Here the CDR3 DNA reads TGTGCCAGCATCAGGACAGGGGGTCCCAAGGAAGCTTTCTTT. It is translated as CASIRTGGPKEAFF.

The V call is TRBV7-9, the J call TRBJ2-5, with D tentatively TRBD1 or TRBD2 (6 bases each). Trimming took off 5 bases at V and 1 base at J, with 14 bases between the two ends. CDR1 is SEHNR, CDR2 FQNEAQ, per germline (reference sequence). This CDR3 is built from 15 residues. The CDR3 region is CASSRGGPTQETQYF. The CDR3 DNA follows: TGTGCCAGCAGCCGAGGGGGGCCCACCCAAGAGACCCAGTACTTC.

This clone turned up a few times. The V call is TRBV14, the J call TRBJ2-3; no reliable D call. Germline assignment: CDR1 SGHDN and CDR2 FVKESK. V was shortened by 0 bases and J by 2 bases, with 12 bases between the two germline ends. CDR3 length equals 16 residues. CDR3 region: CASSQDSRKVTDTQYF. DNA for the CDR3: TGTGCCAGCAGCCAAGATAGCCGCAAGGTCACAGATACGCAGTATTTT.

The CDR3 spells CASSPLNRAGEQYF. The DNA of the CDR3 is TGTGCCAGCTCACCACTGAACAGGGCTGGCGAGCAGTACTTC. This chain links TRBV18 with TRBJ2-7; D might be TRBD1 (6 bases). V was shortened by 1 base and J by 6 bases, with 13 bases between the two germline ends. The CDR3 covers 14 residues. Germline CDR1 is KGHSH and CDR2 is LQKENI.